This T cell receptor (beta chain) originates from a study of blood T cell repertoires in COVID-19. About the study: Whether acute or convalescent, the COVID-19 samples came from the United States, Italy and Spain. Sources were T cells, B-cell-depleted T cells, or PBMCs; the material itself was cDNA or gDNA.

V was trimmed by 2 bases and J by 3 bases, leaving 12 bases between them. The CDR3 contains 15 residues. Germline V CDR1 and CDR2: MNHNY, SVGAGI (reference sequence). Original handling: Amplification of reference gene primers provided the estimated nucleated cell counts. Here immunoSEQ multiplex PCR was the method, and the copy in TCRdb shows in-frame clones only, minus some. From that table come the V and J calls and clone size; the DNA was used to work out D and trimming. Of 12,000 or so clones listed, 85% are singletons. This rearrangement joins TRBV6-6 to TRBJ2-3, with D tentatively TRBD2 (5 bases). This clonotype originated in a human donor in a cohort sampled during active COVID-19. The specimen sequenced was peripheral blood. CDR3 in amino acids: CASSYRVSGTDTQYF. CDR3 DNA sequence: TGTGCCAGCAGTTACCGGGTCTCGGGAACAGATACGCAGTATTTT.